A selection of T cell receptor beta chains follows, all from one sample in a study of OX40 agonist ivuxolimab in advanced cancers. Generated by immunoSEQ multiplex PCR, the TCRdb table keeps only in-frame clones and is missing some. The repertoire consists of around 69,000 clones, with 89% occurring once and the leading ten covering roughly 4%. The sample in question was CD4+ or CD8+ T cells sorted from blood, obtained in a trial of the OX40 agonist ivuxolimab. These receptors were collected from an adult with an advanced solid tumor such as melanoma, head and neck, liver or kidney cancer. The CDR3 runs from the conserved cysteine through the conserved F or W. Fields, in order: clone size, V gene, J gene, D gene, CDR3 protein, CDR3 DNA. D genes are given only for firm matches. Not all rows give a size; the values are once, few, many and, for expanded clones, a class.

size: once
V: TRBV7-9
J: TRBJ2-1
D: .
CDR3: CASSLQRKYNEQFF
DNA: TGTGCCAGCAGCTTACAGCGGAAGTACAATGAGCAGTTCTTC

size: once
V: TRBV7-6
J: TRBJ2-5
D: .
CDR3: CASSFKDFETQYF
DNA: TGTGCCAGCAGCTTTAAGGATTTTGAGACCCAGTACTTC

size: few
V: TRBV28
J: TRBJ1-5
D: .
CDR3: CASSLSNIDQPQHF
DNA: TGTGCCAGCAGTTTATCCAACATCGATCAGCCCCAGCATTTT

size: .
V: TRBV4-2
J: TRBJ1-3
D: .
CDR3: CASSQDLSQLSGNTIYF
DNA: TGTGCCAGCAGCCAAGATCTTTCACAGTTATCTGGAAACACCATATATTTT

size: once
V: TRBV11-3
J: TRBJ2-3
D: TRBD1
CDR3: CASSLGQGRPLGDTQYF
DNA: TGTGCCAGCAGCCTCGGACAGGGGCGACCATTGGGAGATACGCAGTATTTT

size: .
V: TRBV5-4
J: TRBJ2-1
D: TRBD2
CDR3: CASSPEREGSYNEQFF
DNA: TGTGCCAGCAGCCCGGAGCGGGAGGGTTCCTACAATGAGCAGTTCTTC

size: .
V: TRBV9
J: TRBJ2-2
D: .
CDR3: CASSSRLENTGELFF
DNA: TGTGCCAGCAGCTCCCGACTAGAAAACACCGGGGAGCTGTTTTTT

size: .
V: TRBV7-2
J: TRBJ2-3
D: TRBD2
CDR3: CASSFQLASGTDTQYF
DNA: TGTGCCAGCAGCTTCCAACTAGCGAGTGGCACAGATACGCAGTATTTT

size: .
V: TRBV5-1
J: TRBJ1-1
D: .
CDR3: CASSQKSSESTEAFF
DNA: TGCGCCAGCAGCCAAAAATCCTCGGAGAGCACTGAAGCTTTCTTT

size: .
V: TRBV27
J: TRBJ2-1
D: .
CDR3: CASSAFRASSYNEQFF
DNA: TGTGCCAGCAGTGCCTTCCGGGCGAGCTCCTACAATGAGCAGTTCTTC

size: .
V: TRBV29-1
J: TRBJ2-3
D: .
CDR3: CSVERQLDTQYF
DNA: TGCAGCGTTGAGCGGCAACTAGATACGCAGTATTTT

size: .
V: TRBV7-3
J: TRBJ2-7
D: .
CDR3: CASSPKQDGLDEQYF
DNA: TGTGCCAGCAGCCCCAAACAAGACGGACTCGACGAGCAGTACTTC

size: .
V: TRBV6-6
J: TRBJ2-5
D: TRBD1
CDR3: CASTQGVLETQYF
DNA: TGTGCCAGCACCCAGGGGGTTCTGGAGACCCAGTACTTC

size: .
V: TRBV7-9
J: TRBJ1-2
D: .
CDR3: CASSLVEQGYGYTF
DNA: TGTGCCAGCAGCTTAGTAGAACAGGGCTATGGCTACACCTTC

size: .
V: TRBV6-1
J: TRBJ2-7
D: .
CDR3: CASSEAKGSAQYF
DNA: TGTGCCAGCAGTGAAGCGAAGGGATCGGCGCAGTACTTC

size: .
V: TRBV5-6
J: TRBJ2-1
D: TRBD1
CDR3: CASSLGQGGDEQFF
DNA: TGTGCCAGCAGCTTAGGACAGGGGGGCGATGAGCAGTTCTTC

size: .
V: TRBV19
J: TRBJ1-2
D: .
CDR3: CASSIVGGPWGGYTF
DNA: TGTGCCAGTAGTATCGTTGGGGGGCCTTGGGGTGGCTACACCTTC

size: .
V: TRBV6-1
J: TRBJ1-2
D: TRBD1
CDR3: CANSEARRQGHGYTF
DNA: TGTGCCAACAGTGAAGCTAGGCGACAGGGGCATGGCTACACCTTC

size: .
V: TRBV5-1
J: TRBJ1-3
D: .
CDR3: CASSSNTRNTIYF
DNA: TGCGCCAGCAGCTCAAACACCCGAAACACCATATATTTT

size: .
V: TRBV13
J: TRBJ1-2
D: .
CDR3: CASSLGDRTDGYTF
DNA: TGTGCCAGCAGCTTAGGCGACAGAACGGATGGCTACACCTTC

size: .
V: TRBV27
J: TRBJ2-2
D: .
CDR3: CATLRARNTGELFF
DNA: TGTGCCACCCTCCGGGCTCGAAACACCGGGGAGCTGTTTTTT

size: .
V: TRBV5-4
J: TRBJ2-7
D: TRBD1
CDR3: CASSLGQGTDEQYF
DNA: TGTGCCAGCAGCTTGGGACAGGGAACCGACGAGCAGTACTTC

size: .
V: TRBV6-5
J: TRBJ2-2
D: TRBD2
CDR3: CASSYRLAGHTGELFF
DNA: TGTGCCAGCAGTTACCGACTAGCGGGACACACCGGGGAGCTGTTTTTT

size: once
V: TRBV7-2
J: TRBJ1-2
D: .
CDR3: CASSLGFMGGINYGYTF
DNA: TGTGCCAGCAGCTTAGGATTCATGGGAGGGATTAACTATGGCTACACCTTC

size: once
V: TRBV10-3
J: TRBJ1-5
D: .
CDR3: CAISSTKVGNQPQHF
DNA: TGTGCCATCAGTTCCACCAAGGTCGGCAATCAGCCCCAGCATTTT

size: .
V: TRBV5-7
J: TRBJ1-5
D: .
CDR3: CASSLGRDQPQHF
DNA: TGTGCCAGCAGCTTGGGCAGGGATCAGCCCCAGCATTTT

size: few
V: TRBV5-6
J: TRBJ2-7
D: TRBD1
CDR3: CASSPRDRVDEQYF
DNA: TGTGCCAGCAGCCCCCGGGACAGGGTAGACGAGCAGTACTTC

size: few
V: TRBV2
J: TRBJ2-6
D: .
CDR3: CASSGVGGAGANVLTF
DNA: TGTGCCAGCAGTGGCGTTGGGGGCGCTGGGGCCAACGTCCTGACTTTC